These 12 T cell receptor beta chains originate from one sample sequenced in a study of beta chain features in type 1 diabetes (dated by TCRdb to the late 2010s). Their antigens remain unidentified. Libraries were constructed by the immunoSEQ multiplex PCR assay. The entire amount of isolated RNA was reverse transcribed using the High Capacity cDNA Reverse Transcription Kit, so the sequenced TCRB transcripts were expressed ones. TCRdb took this table from immuneACCESS and kept in-frame rearrangements with V and J called. Such tables lack part of the clones; where checked against another copy, unresolved V genes explain under half of the gap, and the rest is unexplained. The sample table contains 250,000 or so clones; only one count was recorded for around 21% of them. The biggest ten clones account for 0.028% of the sample. Findings and caveats that apply to the study as a whole: Type 1 diabetes patients showed a moderate but significant shortening of TCRB CDR3 length in all four CD4+ subsets.

The sequenced sample consisted of naive CD4+ T cells from blood. Taken with the paper, the label for cell subset or site translates to: true naive CD4+ T cells. Receptors were obtained from a woman between 35 and 50 years old with type 1 diabetes.

The chain has TRBV5-6 and TRBJ2-1, with 12 bases matching TRBD2. CDR1 SGHDT and CDR2 YYEEEE come from the germline V gene. The CDR3 consists of 14 residues. J was trimmed by 7 bases and V by 5 bases; bases with no gene match: 4. The CDR3 DNA is TGTGCCAGCAGTCCCGGACTAGCGGGAAATGAGCAGTTCTTC. Translated: CASSPGLAGNEQFF.

The chain links TRBV30 to TRBJ1-1; 7 bases agree with TRBD1. Trimming cost V 1 base and J 0 bases; bases outside gene matches: 11. The V gene's germline CDR1 is GTSNPN and CDR2 SVGIG (reference sequence). The CDR3 has 17 amino acids. The CDR3 spells CAWSDPRDSIMNTEAFF. CDR3 nucleotides: TGTGCCTGGAGTGACCCCCGGGACAGTATAATGAACACTGAAGCTTTCTTT.

The rearrangement links TRBV6-5 to TRBJ1-1, with D unresolved. The CDR3 length is 16 residues. CDR1 MNHEY and CDR2 SVGAGI come from the germline V gene. Between the trimmed V and J ends, which lost 0 bases and 1 base, there was a span of 12 bases. The CDR3 DNA is TGTGCCAGCAGTTACTCTGTCTGGCAATCGAACACTGAAGCTTTCTTT. This translates into CASSYSVWQSNTEAFF.

V usage is TRBV7-2 and J usage is TRBJ2-1; possible D gene TRBD1, 5 bases. Germline V gives CDR1 SGHTA, CDR2 FQGNSA. The CDR3 has 15 residues. The V end lost 3 bases, the J end lost 6 bases, and 15 bases lay between the germline ends. CDR3: CASSFLWQGGNEQFF. DNA of the CDR3: TGTGCCAGCAGCTTCCTCTGGCAGGGCGGCAATGAGCAGTTCTTC.

In its sample, this clone was seen a few times. The chain joins TRBV27 to TRBJ2-1; 7 bases are a match to TRBD1. The trim removed 8 bases at V and 5 bases at J, leaving 3 bases unmatched. The CDR3 totals 12 residues. In germline, CDR1 is MNHEY, CDR2 SMNVEV (reference sequence). The CDR3 here is CASGDSNNEQFF. The CDR3 DNA reads TGTGCCAGCGGGGACAGCAACAATGAGCAGTTCTTC.

This sequence joins TRBV28 and TRBJ2-7; D possibly corresponds to TRBD1 (5 bases). V shed 5 bases and J shed 0 bases, with 5 bases lying between them. This CDR3 region has 12 residues. Per germline, CDR1 MDHEN and CDR2 SYDVKM. The chain's CDR3 is CASSGASYEQYF. The CDR3, as DNA: TGTGCCAGCAGTGGGGCCTCCTACGAGCAGTACTTC.

The V call is TRBV2, the J call TRBJ1-1; 8 bases agree with TRBD1. CDR1 SNHLY and CDR2 FYNNEI come from the germline V gene. The CDR3 consists of 14 residues. J was trimmed by 1 base and V by 6 bases; bases with no gene match: 4. CDR3 sequence (DNA): TGTGCCAGCAGCCAGACAGGGGCGAACACTGAAGCTTTCTTT. Translated: CASSQTGANTEAFF.

In this sample, this clone turned up a few times. The chain couples TRBV5-1 to TRBJ1-4; possible D gene TRBD1, 5 bases. This CDR3 spans 14 amino acids. Between the trimmed V and J ends, which lost 5 bases and 8 bases, there was a span of 16 bases. The germline V gene encodes CDR1 SGHRS and CDR2 YFSETQ. CDR3 amino acids: CASSVGTGEEKLFF. In DNA, the CDR3 is TGCGCCAGCAGTGTTGGTACGGGGGAAGAAAAACTGTTTTTT. The full variable domain, completed using reference TRBV5-1 and TRBJ1-4, is KAGVTQTPRYLIKTRGQQVTLSCSPISGHRSVSWYQQTPGQGLQFLFEYFSETQRNKGNFPGRFSGRQFSNSRSEMNVSTLELGDSALYLCASSVGTGEEKLFFGSGTQLSVL.

This clone was recorded a few times. V gene TRBV10-3 combines with J gene TRBJ2-7; TRBD1 matches at 11 bases. The junction had 3 bases not matched to a gene; V was cut back by 7 bases and J by 1 base. The V gene's germline CDR1 is ENHRY and CDR2 SYGVKD. The CDR3 is 14 amino acids. This CDR3 reads CAIMGTGGSYEQYF. In DNA form, the CDR3 reads TGTGCCATCATGGGGACAGGGGGATCCTACGAGCAGTACTTC.

The rearrangement joins TRBV4-1 to TRBJ2-6, with D perhaps matching TRBD2 (5 bases). The V and J ends lost 0 bases and 1 base respectively, with 7 bases between them. Germline assignment: CDR1 MGHRA and CDR2 YSYEKL. The CDR3 is 16 residues long. In DNA, the CDR3 is TGCGCCAGCAGCCAAGATAGACTATCTGGGGCCAACGTCCTGACTTTC. This codes for CASSQDRLSGANVLTF.

For this clone: The junction departs from the called germline gene at one end, perhaps through a read error. J is TRBJ2-7 and V is TRBV10-3; D gene ambiguous. The CDR3 length is 13 residues. Germline CDR1 reads ENHRY; CDR2 reads SYGVKD. DNA of the CDR3: TGTGCCATGAGTGCCCCCCGGAGCCACGAGCAGTACTTC. Its protein product is CAMSAPRSHEQYF.

V gene TRBV5-4 combines with J gene TRBJ2-1; 12 nucleotides line up with TRBD2. Germline V gene lookup returns CDR1 SGHNT and CDR2 YYREEE (reference sequence). The V and J ends lost 5 bases and 2 bases, in that order; junction bases with no gene match: 5. The CDR3 has 16 amino acids. The CDR3 DNA reads TGTGCCAGCAGACAGACTAGCGGGGGCACCTACAATGAGCAGTTCTTC. Translating gives CASRQTSGGTYNEQFF.